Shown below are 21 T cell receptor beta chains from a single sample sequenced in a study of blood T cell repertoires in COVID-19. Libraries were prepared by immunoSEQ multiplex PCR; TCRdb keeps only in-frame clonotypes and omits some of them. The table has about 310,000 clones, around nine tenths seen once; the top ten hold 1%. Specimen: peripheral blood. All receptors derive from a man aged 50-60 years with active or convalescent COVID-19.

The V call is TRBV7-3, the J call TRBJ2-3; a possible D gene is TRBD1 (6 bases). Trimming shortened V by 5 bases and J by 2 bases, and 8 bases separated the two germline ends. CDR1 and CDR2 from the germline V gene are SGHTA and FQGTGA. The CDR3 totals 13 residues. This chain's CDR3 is CASSRDNTDTQYF. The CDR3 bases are TGTGCCAGCAGCCGGGACAACACAGATACGCAGTATTTT. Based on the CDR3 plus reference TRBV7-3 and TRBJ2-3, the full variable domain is GAGVSQTPSNKVTEKGKYVELRCDPISGHTALYWYRQSLGQGPEFLIYFQGTGAADDSGLPNDRFFAVRPEGSVSTLKIQRTERGDSAVYLCASSRDNTDTQYFGPGTRLTVL.

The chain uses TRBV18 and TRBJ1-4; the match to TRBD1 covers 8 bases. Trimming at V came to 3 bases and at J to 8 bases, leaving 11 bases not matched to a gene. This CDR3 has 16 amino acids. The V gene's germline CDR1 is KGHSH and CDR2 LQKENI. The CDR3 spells CASSPASGGFKEKLFF. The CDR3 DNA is TGTGCCAGCTCACCCGCTTCAGGGGGCTTCAAGGAAAAACTGTTTTTT.

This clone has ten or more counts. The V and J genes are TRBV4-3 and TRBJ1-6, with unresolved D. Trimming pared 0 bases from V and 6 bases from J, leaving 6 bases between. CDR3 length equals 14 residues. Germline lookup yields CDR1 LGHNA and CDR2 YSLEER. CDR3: CASSQDPSNSPLHF. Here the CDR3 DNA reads TGCGCCAGCAGCCAAGATCCATCTAATTCACCCCTCCACTTT.

The CDR3 DNA reads as TGTGCCAGCAGCTTAGGGCCAGGGATAGACTATGGCTACACCTTC. It codes for CASSLGPGIDYGYTF. The chain employs TRBV7-2 and TRBJ1-2, with D possibly TRBD1 on 5 matching bases. Germline CDR1 reads SGHTA; CDR2 reads FQGNSA. With 1 base removed from V and 3 bases from J, the gap between germline ends came to 12 bases. The CDR3 is 15 amino acids.

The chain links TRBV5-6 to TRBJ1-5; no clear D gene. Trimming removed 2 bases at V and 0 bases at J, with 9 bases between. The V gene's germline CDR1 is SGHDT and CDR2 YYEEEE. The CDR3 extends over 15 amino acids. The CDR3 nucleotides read TGTGCCAGCAGCTTAAGAGTTTATAGCAATCAGCCCCAGCATTTT. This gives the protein CASSLRVYSNQPQHF.

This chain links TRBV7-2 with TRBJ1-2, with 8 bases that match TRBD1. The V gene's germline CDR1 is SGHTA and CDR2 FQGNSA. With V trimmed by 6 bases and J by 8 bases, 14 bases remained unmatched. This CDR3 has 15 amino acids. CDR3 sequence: CASSRGTGLTSGYTF. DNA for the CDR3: TGTGCCAGCAGTAGGGGGACAGGTTTAACATCCGGCTACACCTTC.

The CDR3 bases are TGCGCCAGCAGCTTGGTCAAGGGGCTGGAGACCCAGTACTTC. It encodes CASSLVKGLETQYF. The rearrangement links TRBV5-1 to TRBJ2-5, with D maybe TRBD1 (5 bases). Germline loops: CDR1 SGHRS, CDR2 YFSETQ. The V end was cut by 0 bases, the J end by 5 bases, with 11 bases between. The CDR3 has 14 amino acids.

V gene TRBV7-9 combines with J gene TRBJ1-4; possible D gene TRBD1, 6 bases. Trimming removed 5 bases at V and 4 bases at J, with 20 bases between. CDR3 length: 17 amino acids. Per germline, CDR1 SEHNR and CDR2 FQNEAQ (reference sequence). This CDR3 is CASSRTVMTGDNEKLFF. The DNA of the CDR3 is TGTGCCAGCAGCAGGACGGTTATGACAGGAGATAATGAAAAACTGTTTTTT.

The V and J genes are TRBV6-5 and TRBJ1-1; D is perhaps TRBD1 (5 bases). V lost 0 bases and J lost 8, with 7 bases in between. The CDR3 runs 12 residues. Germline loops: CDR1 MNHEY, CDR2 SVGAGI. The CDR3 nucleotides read TGTGCCAGCAGTTACTCAGGGGCGGAAGCTTTCTTT. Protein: CASSYSGAEAFF.

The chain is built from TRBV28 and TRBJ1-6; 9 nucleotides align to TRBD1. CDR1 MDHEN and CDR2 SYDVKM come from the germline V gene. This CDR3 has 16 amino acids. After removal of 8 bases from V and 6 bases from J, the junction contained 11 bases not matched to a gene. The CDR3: CASSPTGGQGNSPLHF. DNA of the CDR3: TGTGCCAGCTCCCCCACAGGGGGACAGGGTAATTCACCCCTCCACTTT. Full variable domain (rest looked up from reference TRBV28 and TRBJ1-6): DVKVTQSSRYLVKRTGEKVFLECVQDMDHENMFWYRQDPGLGLRLIYFSYDVKMKEKGDIPEGYSVSREKKERFSLILESASTNQTSMYLCASSPTGGQGNSPLHFGNGTRLTVT.

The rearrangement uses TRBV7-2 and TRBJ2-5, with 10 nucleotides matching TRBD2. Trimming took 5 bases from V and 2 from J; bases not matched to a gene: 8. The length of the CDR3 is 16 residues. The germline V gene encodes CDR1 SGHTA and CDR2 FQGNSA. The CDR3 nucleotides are TGTGCCAGCAGCAGCCAACCTAGCGGGGGACAAGAGACCCAGTACTTC. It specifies CASSSQPSGGQETQYF. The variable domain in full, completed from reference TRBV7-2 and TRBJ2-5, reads GAGVSQSPSNKVTEKGKDVELRCDPISGHTALYWYRQSLGQGLEFLIYFQGNSAPDKSGLPSDRFSAERTGGSVSTLTIQRTQQEDSAVYLCASSSQPSGGQETQYFGPGTRLLVL.

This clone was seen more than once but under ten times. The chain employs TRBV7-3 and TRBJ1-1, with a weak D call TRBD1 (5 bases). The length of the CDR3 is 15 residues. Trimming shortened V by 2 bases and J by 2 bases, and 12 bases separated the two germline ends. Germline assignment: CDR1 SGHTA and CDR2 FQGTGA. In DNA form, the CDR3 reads TGTGCCAGCAGCTTAGCCACGGGGGGAAACACTGAAGCTTTCTTT. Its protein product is CASSLATGGNTEAFF.

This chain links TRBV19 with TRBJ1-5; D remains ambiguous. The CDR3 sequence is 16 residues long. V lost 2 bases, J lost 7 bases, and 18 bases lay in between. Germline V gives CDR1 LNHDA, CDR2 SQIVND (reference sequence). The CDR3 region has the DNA TGTGCCAGTAGTATAACACGCCGGGGTCCGGGCCAGCCCCAGCATTTT. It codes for CASSITRRGPGQPQHF.

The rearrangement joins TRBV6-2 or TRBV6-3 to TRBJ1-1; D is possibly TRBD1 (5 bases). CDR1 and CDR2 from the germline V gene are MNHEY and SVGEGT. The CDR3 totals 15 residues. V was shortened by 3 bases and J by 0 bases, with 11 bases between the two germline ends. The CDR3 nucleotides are TGTGCCAGCAGTTATTCGACGGACATGAACACTGAAGCTTTCTTT. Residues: CASSYSTDMNTEAFF.

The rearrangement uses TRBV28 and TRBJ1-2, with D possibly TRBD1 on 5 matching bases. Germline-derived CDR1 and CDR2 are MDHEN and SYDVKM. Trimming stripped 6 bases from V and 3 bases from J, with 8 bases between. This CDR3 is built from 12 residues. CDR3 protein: CASSPRDYGYTF. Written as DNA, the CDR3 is TGTGCCAGCAGCCCCAGGGACTATGGCTACACCTTC.

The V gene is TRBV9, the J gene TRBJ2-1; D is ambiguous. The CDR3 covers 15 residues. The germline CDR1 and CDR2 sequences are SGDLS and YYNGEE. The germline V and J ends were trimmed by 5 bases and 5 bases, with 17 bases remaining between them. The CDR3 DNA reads TGTGCCAGCAGTCGAACTGCCCTTCCACACAATGAGCAGTTCTTC. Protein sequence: CASSRTALPHNEQFF. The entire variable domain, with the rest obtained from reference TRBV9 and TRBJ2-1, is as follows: DSGVTQTPKHLITATGQRVTLRCSPRSGDLSVYWYQQSLDQGLQFLIQYYNGEERAKGNILERFSAQQFPDLHSELNLSSLELGDSALYFCASSRTALPHNEQFFGPGTRLTVL.

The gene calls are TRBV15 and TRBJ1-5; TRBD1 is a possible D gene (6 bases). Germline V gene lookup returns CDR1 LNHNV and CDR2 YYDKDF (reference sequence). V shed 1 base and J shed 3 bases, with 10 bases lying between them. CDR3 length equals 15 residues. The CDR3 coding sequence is TGTGCCACCAGCAGAGGGACAGCCTACAATCAGCCCCAGCATTTT. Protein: CATSRGTAYNQPQHF.

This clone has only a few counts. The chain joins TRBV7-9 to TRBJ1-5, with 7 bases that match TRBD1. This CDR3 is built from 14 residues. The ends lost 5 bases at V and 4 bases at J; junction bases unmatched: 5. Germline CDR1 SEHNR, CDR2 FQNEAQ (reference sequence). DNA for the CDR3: TGTGCCAGCAGCCCGGGACAGCCAAATCAGCCCCAGCATTTT. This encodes CASSPGQPNQPQHF.

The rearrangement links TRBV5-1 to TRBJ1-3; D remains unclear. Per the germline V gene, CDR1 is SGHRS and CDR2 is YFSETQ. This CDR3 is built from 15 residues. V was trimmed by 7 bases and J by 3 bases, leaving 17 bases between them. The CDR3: CASGLGGIGGNTIYF. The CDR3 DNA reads TGCGCCAGCGGCCTAGGAGGGATTGGTGGAAACACCATATATTTT.

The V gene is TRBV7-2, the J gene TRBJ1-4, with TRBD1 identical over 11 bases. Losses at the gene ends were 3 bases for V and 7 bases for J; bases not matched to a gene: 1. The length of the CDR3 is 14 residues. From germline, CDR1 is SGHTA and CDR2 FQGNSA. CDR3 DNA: TGTGCCAGCAGCTTGGACAGGGGGCGTGAAAAACTGTTTTTT. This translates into CASSLDRGREKLFF.

CDR3 in DNA: TGTGCCAGCAGACGACGGGTACGAGGCTACGAGCAGTACTTC. Its translation is CASRRRVRGYEQYF. The V and J genes are TRBV21-1 and TRBJ2-7; the table names TRBD2, a call not compared with the DNA. TRBV21-1 is reported as a pseudogene. The CDR3 is made up of 14 amino acids.